This T cell receptor beta chain emerged from a study of identical twins. Whole-study results and caveats: With beta out-of-frame sequences, excess sharing by twins was weaker.

Trimming at V came to 2 bases and at J to 6 bases, leaving 8 bases not matched to a gene. Looked up from germline, CDR1 is MNHEY and CDR2 is SVGAGI. The CDR3 is made up of 16 amino acids. A remark on this clonotype: Its specificity is not known.

A universal primer site was created by template switching, with the cDNA bearing unique molecular identifiers. MiXCR, run by TCRdb on the 5' RACE reads, gives a single entry per CDR3 protein. This sample has around 250,000 distinct CDR3 sequences, with 6% to 7% found just once. This sample was also put to use in a study of T cells expressing NK-cell markers. This second report adds: Among eight sequenced donors, seven carried HCMV seropositivity while one was seronegative. Dominance of the CD3+CD56-NKG2C+ fraction by these clonotypes also held in several donors.

This receptor was identified in a woman aged 18-29 years in good health. Sequencing was carried out using CD8+ T cells sorted from blood. This rearrangement joins TRBV6-5 to TRBJ2-5; 11 nucleotides line up with TRBD2. The CDR3 DNA reads TGTGCCAGCAGTTACGGGGCTAGCGGGGGGCCAAAGACCCAGTACTTC. The encoded protein is CASSYGASGGPKTQYF.